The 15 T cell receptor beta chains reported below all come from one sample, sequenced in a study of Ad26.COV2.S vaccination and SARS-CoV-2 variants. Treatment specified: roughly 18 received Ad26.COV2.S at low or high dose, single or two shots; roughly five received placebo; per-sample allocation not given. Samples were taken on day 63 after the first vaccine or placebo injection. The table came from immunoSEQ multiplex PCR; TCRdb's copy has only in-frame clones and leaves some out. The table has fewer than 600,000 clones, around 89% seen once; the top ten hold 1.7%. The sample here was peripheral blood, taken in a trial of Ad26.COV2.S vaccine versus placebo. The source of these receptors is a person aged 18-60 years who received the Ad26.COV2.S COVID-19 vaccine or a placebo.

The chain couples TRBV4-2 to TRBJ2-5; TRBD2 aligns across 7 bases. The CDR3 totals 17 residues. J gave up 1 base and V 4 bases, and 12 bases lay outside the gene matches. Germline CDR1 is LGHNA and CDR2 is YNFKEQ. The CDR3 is CASSPRGVRGTQETQYF. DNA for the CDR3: TGTGCCAGCAGCCCTCGCGGTGTGCGGGGGACCCAAGAGACCCAGTACTTC.

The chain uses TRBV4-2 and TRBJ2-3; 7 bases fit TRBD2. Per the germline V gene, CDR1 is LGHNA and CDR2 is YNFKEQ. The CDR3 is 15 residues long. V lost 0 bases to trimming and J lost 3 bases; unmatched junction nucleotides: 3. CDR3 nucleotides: TGTGCCAGCAGCCAAGAACCAGCGGGGACAGATACGCAGTATTTT. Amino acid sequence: CASSQEPAGTDTQYF.

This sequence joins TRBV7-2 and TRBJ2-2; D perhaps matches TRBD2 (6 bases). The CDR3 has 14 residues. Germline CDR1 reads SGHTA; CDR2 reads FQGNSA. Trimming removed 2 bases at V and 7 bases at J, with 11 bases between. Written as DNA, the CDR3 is TGTGCCAGCAGCTTACCCAGGAGGGGCGGGGAGCTGTTTTTT. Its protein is CASSLPRRGGELFF.

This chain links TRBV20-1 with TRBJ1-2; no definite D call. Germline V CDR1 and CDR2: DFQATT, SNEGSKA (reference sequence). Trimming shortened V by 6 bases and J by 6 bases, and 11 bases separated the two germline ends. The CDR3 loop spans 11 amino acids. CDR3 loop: CSAAKLDGYTF. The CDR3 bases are TGCAGTGCGGCGAAGTTGGATGGCTACACCTTC.

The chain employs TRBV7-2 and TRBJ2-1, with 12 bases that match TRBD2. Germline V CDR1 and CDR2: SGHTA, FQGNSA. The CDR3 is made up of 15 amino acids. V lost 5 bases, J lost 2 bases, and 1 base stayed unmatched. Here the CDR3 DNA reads TGTGCCAGCAGCGCTAGCGGGGGGGCCTACAATGAGCAGTTCTTC. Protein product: CASSASGGAYNEQFF. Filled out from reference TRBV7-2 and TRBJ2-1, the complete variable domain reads GAGVSQSPSNKVTEKGKDVELRCDPISGHTALYWYRQSLGQGLEFLIYFQGNSAPDKSGLPSDRFSAERTGGSVSTLTIQRTQQEDSAVYLCASSASGGAYNEQFFGPGTRLTVL.

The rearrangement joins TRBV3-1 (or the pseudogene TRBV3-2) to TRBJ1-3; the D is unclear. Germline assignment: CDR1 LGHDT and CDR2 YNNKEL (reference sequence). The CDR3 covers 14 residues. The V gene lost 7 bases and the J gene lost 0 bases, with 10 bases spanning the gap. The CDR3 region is CASKSGSSGNTIYF. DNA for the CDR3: TGTGCCAGCAAGTCAGGCTCCTCTGGAAACACCATATATTTT.

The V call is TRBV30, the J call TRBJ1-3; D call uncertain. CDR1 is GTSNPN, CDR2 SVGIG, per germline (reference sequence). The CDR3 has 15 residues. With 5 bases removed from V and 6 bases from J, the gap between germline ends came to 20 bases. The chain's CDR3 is CAWEMGSSGKNTIYF. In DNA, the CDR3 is TGTGCCTGGGAGATGGGCAGTTCGGGTAAAAACACCATATATTTT.

The CDR3 protein is CAWTGTNYGYTF. Here the CDR3 DNA reads TGTGCCTGGACAGGTACTAACTATGGCTACACCTTC. The rearrangement joins TRBV30 to TRBJ1-2, with D uncertain. The CDR3 is 12 amino acids. Germline V gene sequence: CDR1 GTSNPN, CDR2 SVGIG (reference sequence). The V gene lost 4 bases and the J gene lost 0 bases, with 6 bases spanning the gap.

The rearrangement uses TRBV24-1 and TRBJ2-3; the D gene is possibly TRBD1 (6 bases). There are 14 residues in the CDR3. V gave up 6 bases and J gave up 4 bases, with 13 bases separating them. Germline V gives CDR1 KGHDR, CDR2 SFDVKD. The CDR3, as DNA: TGTGCCACCAGTTCCCCGGGACAACCAGATACGCAGTATTTT. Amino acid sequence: CATSSPGQPDTQYF.

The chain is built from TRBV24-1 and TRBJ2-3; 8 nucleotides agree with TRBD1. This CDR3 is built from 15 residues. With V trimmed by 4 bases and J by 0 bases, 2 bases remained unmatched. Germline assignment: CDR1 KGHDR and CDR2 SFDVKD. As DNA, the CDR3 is TGTGCCACCAGTGACCGGACAGGGAGCACAGATACGCAGTATTTT. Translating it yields CATSDRTGSTDTQYF.

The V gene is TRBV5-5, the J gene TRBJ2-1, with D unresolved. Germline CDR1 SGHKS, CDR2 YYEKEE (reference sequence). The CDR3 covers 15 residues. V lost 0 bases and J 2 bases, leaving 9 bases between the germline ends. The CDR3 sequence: CASSLVSAPYNEQFF. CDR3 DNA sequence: TGTGCCAGCAGCTTGGTCTCAGCCCCCTACAATGAGCAGTTCTTC. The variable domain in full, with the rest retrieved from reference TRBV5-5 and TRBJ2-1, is DAGVTQSPTHLIKTRGQQVTLRCSPISGHKSVSWYQQVLGQGPQFIFQYYEKEERGRGNFPDRFSARQFPNYSSELNVNALLLGDSALYLCASSLVSAPYNEQFFGPGTRLTVL.

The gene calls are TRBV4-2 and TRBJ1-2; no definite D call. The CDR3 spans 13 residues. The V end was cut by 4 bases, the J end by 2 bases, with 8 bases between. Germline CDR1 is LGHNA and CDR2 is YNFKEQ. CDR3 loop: CASSPGRNYGYTF. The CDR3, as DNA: TGTGCCAGCAGCCCCGGGCGAAACTATGGCTACACCTTC.

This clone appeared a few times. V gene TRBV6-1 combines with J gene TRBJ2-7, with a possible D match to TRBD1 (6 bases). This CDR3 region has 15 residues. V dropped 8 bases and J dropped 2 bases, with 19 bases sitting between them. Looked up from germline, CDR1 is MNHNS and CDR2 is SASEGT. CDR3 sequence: CASHYGGQMTYEQYF. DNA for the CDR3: TGTGCCAGCCACTACGGTGGACAGATGACCTACGAGCAGTACTTC.

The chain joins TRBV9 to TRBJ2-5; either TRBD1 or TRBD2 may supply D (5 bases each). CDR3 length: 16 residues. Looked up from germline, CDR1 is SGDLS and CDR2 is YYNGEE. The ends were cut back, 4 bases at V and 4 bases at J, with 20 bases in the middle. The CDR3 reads CASSLRGDGLGETQYF. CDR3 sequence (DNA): TGTGCCAGCAGCCTTCGTGGGGACGGATTAGGAGAGACCCAGTACTTC.

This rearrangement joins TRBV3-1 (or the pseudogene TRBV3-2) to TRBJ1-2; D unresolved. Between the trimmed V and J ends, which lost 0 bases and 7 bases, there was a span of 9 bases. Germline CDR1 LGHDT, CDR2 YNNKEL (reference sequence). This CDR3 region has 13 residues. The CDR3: CASSQEGSAGYTF. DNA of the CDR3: TGTGCCAGCAGCCAAGAAGGGTCCGCTGGCTACACCTTC.